Included here is one T cell receptor (beta chain) sequence, with context. This CDR3 region has 12 residues. Per germline, CDR1 LNHDA and CDR2 SQIVND (reference sequence). Some clones are missing from TCRdb's copy, which holds only in-frame ones; the method was immunoSEQ multiplex PCR. The sample contains 70,000 or so clones, around 88% of which appear only once. This sample stems from a study of OX40 agonist ivuxolimab in advanced cancers. Across the whole study: Ivuxolimab was administered intravenously to patients at 0.01 to 10 mg/kg every 2 weeks.

The chain employs TRBV19 and TRBJ2-5; tentative D call: TRBD1 (5 bases). The sequence was collected from an adult with an advanced solid tumor such as melanoma, head and neck, liver or kidney cancer. Specimen: CD4+ or CD8+ T cells sorted from blood, collected in a trial of the OX40 agonist ivuxolimab. The CDR3: CATQGRGETQYF. The CDR3 DNA is TGTGCAACCCAGGGCCGAGGAGAGACCCAGTACTTC.